The T cell receptor (beta chain) described here comes from a study of spatial heterogeneity in lung cancer (dated by TCRdb to about 2019). About the study as a whole: Donors were 72 patients with early-stage, untreated non-small cell lung cancer from the lung TRACERx cohort. Beta-chain transcripts were consistently detected in greater numbers than alpha-chain transcripts, which likely reflected higher beta-chain transcript abundance. The study linked features of the TCR repertoire to counts of nonsynonymous mutations, which were determined by whole-exome sequencing of tumor tissue. Follow-up PBMC samples were sequenced whenever available, with the median time to follow-up being approximately two years after resection. At surgery, fewer than 250 tumor regions, 63 to 70 matched nontumor lung samples and more than 50 PBMC samples were TCR-sequenced for both alpha and beta chains. In the raw uncorrected reads, each unique combination of TCR and UMI appeared more than ten times on average. TCR alpha and beta repertoires were quantitatively compared across multiple tumor regions, matched nontumor lung and blood in non-small cell lung cancer.

The library was produced with 5' RACE. TCRdb shows the sequencer as NextSeq 500. The TCR library protocol attached a unique molecular identifier to each TCR cDNA molecule to allow correction of PCR and sequencing errors. The study's own analysis went as follows. TCR identification, UMI-based error correction and CDR3 extraction were all carried out with Decombinator tools. Expanded TCRs were defined as those above a frequency of 2 per 1,000, corresponding to the top 1% of the tumor frequency distribution. Rényi diversity was computed with the R vegan package after subsampling each repertoire 100 times to 5,000 TCRs. CDR3 similarity networks were constructed using string-kernel similarity of amino acid triplets, with links drawn between CDR3s whose pairwise similarity was above 0.82. TCRdb passed the public sequencing reads through fastp at Q25 and MiXCR, retaining productive beta sequences. When rows share a CDR3 protein, they turn into one entry using the most common DNA and genes. TCRdb, rather than the study authors, made the V and J calls. A total of around 120,000 distinct CDR3 sequences appear in this sample, 10% to 15% of them only once. The ten most abundant clones make up approximately 15% of the sample.

In this sample, this clonotype turned up many times. Its antigen specificity is not known. No much larger clonotype is one base removed from it; base qualities were not supplied. The CDR3, from cysteine to phenylalanine, totals 14 residues. Solely the CDR3 DNA is kept, with 42 bases framed from the first base. V is reduced by 6 bases and J by 3 bases, leaving a spacing of 16 bases between them. The CDR1 and CDR2 encoded by the germline V gene are SGHRS and YFSETQ. The sample's time point label, decoded: blood at routine non-recurrence follow-up after resection. Whole RNA extracted from tumor and nontumor lung tissue, or from cryopreserved PBMC samples, was used for TCR sequencing without cell sorting. Patients were selected for TCR sequencing only if sufficient RNA was available from at least two tumor regions. Overall results and qualifications from the work: Comparisons of baseline and follow-up blood repertoires included only 11 to 15 patients. Confirming at a functional level the hypothesis that regional TCRs recognize regional mutations was considered to require additional single-cell paired TCR alpha and beta sequencing. Ubiquitous expanded tumor TCRs were detected in blood more often at tumor resection than at routine follow-up.

This sequence uses TRBV5-1 and TRBJ2-7; the D gene cannot be named for sure. Source: PBMCs, taken at follow-up. The TCR was taken from a male donor with early-stage non-small cell lung cancer. The CDR3 loop reads CASTPTEPRYEQYF. The nucleotide sequence reads as follows: TGCGCCAGCACTCCGACGGAACCTCGCTACGAGCAGTACTTC.